Following are 26 T cell receptor beta chains from one sample sequenced in a study of neoadjuvant anti-PD-1 for oral cavity cancer. Profiling relied on immunoSEQ multiplex PCR, and the TCRdb table lists in-frame clones only, not all of them. The table shows around 8,000 clones, with approximately 70% occurring only once. Time point denoted: after neoadjuvant nivolumab, at surgical resection. The sample here was PBMCs, taken after nivolumab (anti-PD-1) treatment. All receptors derive from a person aged 35 to 85 with oral cavity squamous cell carcinoma.

The V and J genes are TRBV7-9 and TRBJ2-1; D is undetermined. The CDR3 is 14 residues long. Germline loops: CDR1 SEHNR, CDR2 FQNEAQ (reference sequence). Deletions cut 3 bases from V and 4 bases from J, with 10 bases between. CDR3 coding DNA: TGTGCCAGCAGCTTGGATAGTGGATACAATGAGCAGTTCTTC. Translation gives CASSLDSGYNEQFF.

This chain uses TRBV5-4 with TRBJ1-3; D gene ambiguous. Germline CDR1 reads SGHNT; CDR2 reads YYREEE (reference sequence). The CDR3 has 15 residues. V lost 3 bases and J 1 base, leaving 11 bases between the germline ends. The CDR3 nucleotides read TGTGCCAGCAGCTCGACCCAGAGATCTGGAAACACCATATATTTT. It codes for CASSSTQRSGNTIYF. The full variable domain, in which reference TRBV5-4 and TRBJ1-3 provide the parts outside the CDR3, is ETGVTQSPTHLIKTRGQQVTLRCSSQSGHNTVSWYQQALGQGPQFIFQYYREEENGRGNFPPRFSGLQFPNYSSELNVNALELDDSALYLCASSSTQRSGNTIYFGEGSWLTVV.

This rearrangement joins TRBV29-1 to TRBJ1-5, with D possibly being TRBD1 (5 bases). Trimming shortened V by 6 bases and J by 2 bases, and 17 bases separated the two germline ends. CDR1 is SQVTM and CDR2 is ANQGSEA in the germline V gene. This CDR3 spans 15 amino acids. CDR3 amino acids: CSVTLTAIGNQPQHF. The DNA of the CDR3 is TGCAGCGTGACCCTGACAGCGATCGGCAATCAGCCCCAGCATTTT.

The rearrangement links TRBV11-2 to TRBJ1-1, with D tentatively TRBD1 (5 bases). CDR1 is SGHAT and CDR2 is FQNNGV in the germline V gene. V dropped 6 bases and J dropped 1 base, with 9 bases sitting between them. The CDR3 sequence is 13 residues long. CDR3 nucleotide sequence: TGTGCCAGCAGTCAGACAGAGAACACTGAAGCTTTCTTT. Translated: CASSQTENTEAFF.

The chain combines TRBV5-1 with TRBJ2-3; 9 nucleotides agree with TRBD1. From germline, CDR1 is SGHRS and CDR2 YFSETQ. The ends lost 3 bases at V and 1 base at J; junction bases unmatched: 3. This CDR3 contains 15 residues. The CDR3 reads CASSSRTGGTDTQYF. The CDR3 DNA sequence: TGCGCCAGCAGCTCACGGACAGGGGGCACAGATACGCAGTATTTT.

The chain uses TRBV5-4 and TRBJ1-2; TRBD1 agrees at 9 bases. Germline CDR1 is SGHNT and CDR2 is YYREEE (reference sequence). With 2 bases clipped from V and 8 bases from J, the junction kept 7 bases outside the gene matches. This CDR3 has 14 residues. The CDR3 sequence is CASSFWYRGRGYTF. The DNA for the CDR3 is TGTGCCAGCAGCTTTTGGTACAGGGGGCGAGGCTACACCTTC.

Turning to this clone: The junction differs from germline at one of its ends, possibly a read error. The CDR3 loop reads CASSERPRDRANF. The DNA for the CDR3 is TGCGCCAGCAGTGAGCGGCCTAGGGACAGGGCGAACTTC. The gene calls are TRBV10-1 and TRBJ2-7, with 9 bases aligning to TRBD1. In germline, CDR1 is WNHNN, CDR2 SYGVQD (reference sequence). CDR3 length equals 13 residues.

J is TRBJ2-7 and V is TRBV10-3, with 10 positions matching TRBD2. This CDR3 has 13 amino acids. The germline CDR1 and CDR2 sequences are ENHRY and SYGVKD. The ends lost 10 bases at V and 6 bases at J; junction bases unmatched: 9. DNA of the CDR3: TGTGCCACCGGGGTAGCGGGGGGTCGCGAGCAGTACTTC. It encodes CATGVAGGREQYF.

This clone is deemed large (0.1 to 1%). The chain has TRBV4-3 and TRBJ1-5; tentatively, D is TRBD1 (5 bases). Deletions cut 0 bases from V and 7 bases from J, with 16 bases between. Germline CDR1 is LGHNA and CDR2 is YSLEER. CDR3 length: 16 residues. In nucleotides, the CDR3 is TGCGCCAGCAGCCAAGATATGGGGCAGGGTTTCCAGCCCCAGCATTTT. Protein: CASSQDMGQGFQPQHF.

This rearrangement joins TRBV5-4 to TRBJ2-7, with a possible D match to TRBD1 (5 bases). Per the germline V gene, CDR1 is SGHNT and CDR2 is YYREEE (reference sequence). Between the trimmed V and J ends, which lost 0 bases and 1 base, there was a span of 5 bases. The CDR3 totals 13 residues. The CDR3, as DNA: TGTGCCAGCAGCTTGGCAGGGTCCTACGAGCAGTACTTC. Its translation is CASSLAGSYEQYF.

The chain uses TRBV4-3 and TRBJ2-2; D call uncertain. V was shortened by 0 bases and J by 0 bases, with 5 bases between the two germline ends. From germline, CDR1 is LGHNA and CDR2 YSLEER. The CDR3 has 15 amino acids. The CDR3 nucleotides are TGCGCCAGCAGCCAAGACCTAACGAACACCGGGGAGCTGTTTTTT. Its translation: CASSQDLTNTGELFF.

This chain uses TRBV7-9 with TRBJ2-3; TRBD2 matches 7 bases. The V gene's germline CDR1 is SEHNR and CDR2 FQNEAQ (reference sequence). The CDR3 has 17 residues. Trimming took 5 bases from V and 11 from J; bases not matched to a gene: 22. This CDR3 is CASSPRFSSGPDGEQYF. CDR3 coding DNA: TGTGCCAGCAGCCCCCGTTTTAGTAGCGGGCCCGACGGGGAGCAGTATTTT.

This chain uses TRBV23-1 with TRBJ1-2; tentative D call: TRBD1 (5 bases). TRBV23-1 falls under the ORF class, with uncertain function. Trimming took off 4 bases at V and 7 bases at J, with 13 bases between the two ends. The CDR3 extends over 13 amino acids. The CDR3 loop reads CASSRQGGGGYTF. The CDR3 DNA follows: TGCGCCAGCAGTCGCCAGGGAGGTGGTGGCTACACCTTC.

The J gene is TRBJ2-7, the V gene TRBV2, with D possibly matching TRBD1 (6 bases). This CDR3 is 12 amino acids long. V was clipped by 6 bases and J by 2 bases, with 8 bases between them. CDR1 is SNHLY, CDR2 FYNNEI, per germline. CDR3 coding DNA: TGTGCCAGCAGCGGGACACCCTACGAGCAGTACTTC. Protein product: CASSGTPYEQYF.

J is TRBJ2-1 and V is TRBV5-1, with 7 bases that match TRBD1. The V and J ends lost 2 bases and 5 bases, in that order; junction bases with no gene match: 10. The CDR3 sequence is 16 residues long. CDR1 and CDR2 from the germline V gene are SGHRS and YFSETQ. Written as DNA, the CDR3 is TGCGCCAGCAGCTTTATTAGGGACAGTTTTAACAATGAGCAGTTCTTC. Encoded protein: CASSFIRDSFNNEQFF.

The V call is TRBV27, the J call TRBJ1-6; a possible D gene is TRBD1 (5 bases). CDR1 and CDR2 (germline): MNHEY, SMNVEV (reference sequence). Trimming took off 3 bases at V and 3 bases at J, with 6 bases between the two ends. CDR3 length equals 14 residues. The CDR3 loop reads CASSFQGYNSPLHF. CDR3 nucleotides: TGTGCCAGCAGTTTCCAGGGCTATAATTCACCCCTCCACTTT.

This clone turned up a few times. The J gene is TRBJ2-1, the V gene TRBV10-3; D might be TRBD1 or TRBD2, each matching 7 bases. Germline CDR1 and CDR2: ENHRY and SYGVKD. The CDR3 is 13 residues long. Trimming removed 3 bases at V and 9 bases at J, with 12 bases between. CDR3 sequence: CAISDRGEGEQFF. The DNA for the CDR3 is TGTGCCATCAGTGACAGGGGGGAGGGTGAGCAGTTCTTC.

This clone was found once. The chain links TRBV5-6 to TRBJ2-7; TRBD2 might be the D (5 bases). This CDR3 is 13 amino acids long. Between the trimmed V and J ends, which lost 0 bases and 7 bases, there was a span of 11 bases. Germline lookup yields CDR1 SGHDT and CDR2 YYEEEE. The DNA of the CDR3 is TGTGCCAGCAGCTTGGTGGAGGCGAGGGAGCAGTACTTC. Translating gives CASSLVEAREQYF. Filled out from reference TRBV5-6 and TRBJ2-7, the complete variable domain reads DAGVTQSPTHLIKTRGQQVTLRCSPKSGHDTVSWYQQALGQGPQFIFQYYEEEERQRGNFPDRFSGHQFPNYSSELNVNALLLGDSALYLCASSLVEAREQYFGPGTRLTVT.

This clone appeared a few times. The chain combines TRBV6-1 with TRBJ2-3; 15 bases are shared with TRBD2. The CDR3 runs 15 residues. V shed 4 bases and J 4 bases; nucleotides not matched to a gene: 0. Germline-derived CDR1 and CDR2 are MNHNS and SASEGT. Here the CDR3 reads CASSGTSGGADTQYF. Written as DNA, the CDR3 is TGTGCCAGCAGTGGGACTAGCGGGGGGGCAGATACGCAGTATTTT.

The chain combines TRBV7-9 with TRBJ1-5; 9 bases map to TRBD1. CDR1 is SEHNR and CDR2 is FQNEAQ in the germline V gene (reference sequence). The trim removed 5 bases at V and 4 bases at J, leaving 9 bases unmatched. The CDR3 sequence is 16 residues long. CDR3 residues: CASSIGTGLRNQPQHF. The CDR3 DNA reads as TGTGCCAGCAGCATAGGGACAGGGCTGAGAAATCAGCCCCAGCATTTT.

V and J are TRBV7-2 and TRBJ2-1; 7 bases are shared with TRBD2. The CDR3 is 15 amino acids. The germline V gene encodes CDR1 SGHTA and CDR2 FQGNSA. V lost 1 base to trimming and J lost 4 bases; unmatched junction nucleotides: 4. The DNA for the CDR3 is TGTGCCAGCAGCTTAGATTCGCGGGGGTACAATGAGCAGTTCTTC. The encoded protein is CASSLDSRGYNEQFF.

The chain uses TRBV18 and TRBJ2-3; weak D call: TRBD1 (5 bases). Germline CDR1 and CDR2: KGHSH and LQKENI. With 3 bases removed from V and 2 bases from J, the gap between germline ends came to 15 bases. The CDR3 covers 16 residues. DNA of the CDR3: TGTGCCAGCTCACCGGGGCAGAATTCCTACACAGATACGCAGTATTTT. Its protein product is CASSPGQNSYTDTQYF.

The chain employs TRBV7-9 and TRBJ1-1; a possible D gene is TRBD1 (5 bases). This CDR3 has 11 residues. Trimming removed 4 bases from V and 8 bases from J, with 8 bases in between. CDR1 SEHNR and CDR2 FQNEAQ come from the germline V gene (reference sequence). CDR3 nucleotides: TGTGCCAGCAGCTCAGGACAAGAAGCTTTCTTT. This sequence encodes CASSSGQEAFF.

This clone has a handful of counts. The chain has TRBV12-5 and TRBJ2-3; D is perhaps TRBD1 or TRBD2 (6 bases each). Germline V gene sequence: CDR1 LGHNT, CDR2 FRNRAP. Between the trimmed V and J ends, which lost 0 bases and 6 bases, there was a span of 16 bases. The CDR3 is 16 residues long. CDR3 DNA sequence: TGTGCTAGTGGTTTGGTACCAGGGTTCGGGGGCGATACGCAGTATTTT. Translating gives CASGLVPGFGGDTQYF.

This chain connects TRBV11-2 to TRBJ2-2; D is uncertain. The germline V and J ends were trimmed by 4 bases and 5 bases, with 11 bases remaining between them. The CDR3 has 14 amino acids. The germline gives CDR1 SGHAT, CDR2 FQNNGV. CDR3 nucleotides: TGTGCCAGCAGCTCCAGTGTCAAAACCGGGGAGCTGTTTTTT. This encodes CASSSSVKTGELFF.

The chain carries TRBV30 and TRBJ1-2; tentative D call: TRBD1 (6 bases). Germline values: CDR1 GTSNPN, CDR2 SVGIG (reference sequence). Trimming pared 5 bases from V and 5 bases from J, leaving 15 bases between. The CDR3 contains 13 residues. The CDR3 sequence: CAWDGQLGYGYTF. The CDR3, as DNA: TGTGCCTGGGACGGACAGCTCGGATATGGCTACACCTTC.